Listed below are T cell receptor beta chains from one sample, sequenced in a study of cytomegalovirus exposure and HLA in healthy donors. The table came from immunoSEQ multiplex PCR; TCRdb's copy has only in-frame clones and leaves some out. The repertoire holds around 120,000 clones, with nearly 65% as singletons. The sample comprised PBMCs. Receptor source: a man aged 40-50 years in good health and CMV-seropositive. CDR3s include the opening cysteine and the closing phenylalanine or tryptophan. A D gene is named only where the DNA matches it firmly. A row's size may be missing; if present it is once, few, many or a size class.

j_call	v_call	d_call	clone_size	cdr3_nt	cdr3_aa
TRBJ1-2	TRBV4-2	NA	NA	TGTGCCAGCAGCCAAAACACCCAAGAGGCAGCACTTTATGGCTACACCTTC	CASSQNTQEAALYGYTF
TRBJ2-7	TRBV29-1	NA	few	TGCAGCGTCCGGTTTAGCTCCTACGAGCAGTACTTC	CSVRFSSYEQYF
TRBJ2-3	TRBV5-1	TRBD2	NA	TGCGCCAGCAGCTTGGCGGGACTATACACAGATACGCAGTATTTT	CASSLAGLYTDTQYF
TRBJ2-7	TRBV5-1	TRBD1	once	TGCGCCAGCAGCCAAGGACAGGTGGTGGGTGAGCAGTACTTC	CASSQGQVVGEQYF
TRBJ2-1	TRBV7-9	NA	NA	TGTGCCAGCAGCTTAGATATCTTCTCCGAGCAGTTCTTC	CASSLDIFSEQFF
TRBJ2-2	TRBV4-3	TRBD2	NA	TGCGCCAGCAGCCAAGATCTACTAGCGGCGAGCCCAACCGGGGAGCTGTTTTTT	CASSQDLLAASPTGELFF
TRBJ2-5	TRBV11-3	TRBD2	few	TGTGCCAGCAGCTCTCGACTAGCGGGGGGTGTGGAGACCCAGTACTTC	CASSSRLAGGVETQYF
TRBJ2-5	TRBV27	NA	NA	TGTGCCAGCAGTTTAGGCGGCTGGGAAGAGACCCAGTACTTC	CASSLGGWEETQYF
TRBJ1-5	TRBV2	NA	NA	TGTGCCAGCAGTGATGCTAGGTACGGGCAGCCCCAGCATTTT	CASSDARYGQPQHF
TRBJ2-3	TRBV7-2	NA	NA	TGTGCCAGCAGCCCCAACCAGGGGGGCGCCACAGATACGCAGTATTTT	CASSPNQGGATDTQYF
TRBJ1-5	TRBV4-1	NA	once	TGCGCCAGCAGCCAAGTGGGCGTCGGGGATCAGCCCCAGCATTTT	CASSQVGVGDQPQHF
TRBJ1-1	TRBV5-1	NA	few	TGCGCCAGCAGCTTGGATCCGTCCCCCACTGAAGCTTTCTTT	CASSLDPSPTEAFF
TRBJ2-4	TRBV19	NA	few	TGTGCCAGTAGTATATTGCCTCTACCGCTAGCCAAAAACATTCAGTACTTC	CASSILPLPLAKNIQYF
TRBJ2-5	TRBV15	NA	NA	TGTGCCACCAGCATCACAGGGTCATCAAGGGACTTC	CATSITGSSRDF
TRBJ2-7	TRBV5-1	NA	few	TGCGCCAGCAGGGACTGGGGGCCCTCCGAGCAGTACTTC	CASRDWGPSEQYF
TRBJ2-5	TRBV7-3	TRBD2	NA	TGTGCCAGCAGCCTAAACGGGCGAGCGGGGTTACAAGAGACCCAGTACTTC	CASSLNGRAGLQETQYF
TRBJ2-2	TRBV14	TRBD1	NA	TGTGCCAGCAGCGTGAGGACAGGGAAGGCCGGGGAGCTGTTTTTT	CASSVRTGKAGELFF
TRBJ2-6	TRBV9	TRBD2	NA	TGTGCCAGCAGCGTAGGCCTAGCGGGATACTCTGGGGCCAACGTCCTGACTTTC	CASSVGLAGYSGANVLTF
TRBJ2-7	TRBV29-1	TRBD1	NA	TGCAGCGTTAAGGGGCGGACAGGCCCTTACGAGCAGTACTTC	CSVKGRTGPYEQYF
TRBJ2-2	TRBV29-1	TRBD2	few	TGCAGCGGTTGGGACCAGACTAGCTCCAACACCGGGGAGCTGTTTTTT	CSGWDQTSSNTGELFF
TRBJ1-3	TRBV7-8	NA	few	TGTGCCAGCGCTGACCGGGACTTTGCTGGAAACACCATATATTTT	CASADRDFAGNTIYF
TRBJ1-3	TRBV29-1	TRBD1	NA	TGCAGCGTGGGAAGGGACAGTCACTCTGGAAACACCATATATTTT	CSVGRDSHSGNTIYF
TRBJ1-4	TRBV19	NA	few	TGTGCCAGTAAACGGTTGCTTGCAACTAATGAAAAACTGTTTTTT	CASKRLLATNEKLFF
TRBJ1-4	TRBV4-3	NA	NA	TGCGCCAGCAGCCAAGACGCCAGGACAACTAATGAAAAACTGTTTTTT	CASSQDARTTNEKLFF
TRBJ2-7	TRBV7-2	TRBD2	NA	TGTGCCAGCAGCGGGGGACTAGCGAGGACCTACGAGCAGTACTTC	CASSGGLARTYEQYF
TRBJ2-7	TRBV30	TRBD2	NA	TGTGCCTGGAGTTCGATAGCGGGTTCGGCGTGGCGGGGCGAGCAGTACTTC	CAWSSIAGSAWRGEQYF
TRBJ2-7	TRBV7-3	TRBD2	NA	TGTGCCAGCAGCTTAATAGGGCGGGAGAGGGACGAGCAGTACTTC	CASSLIGRERDEQYF
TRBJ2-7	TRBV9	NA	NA	TGTGCCAGCAGCGGGGACAGTCCTTGGGGGGTGCAGTACTTC	CASSGDSPWGVQYF
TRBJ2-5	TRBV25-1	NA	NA	TGTGCCAGCAGTGCCGTGCCCGGCCAGGGTGATCAAGAGACCCAGTACTTC	CASSAVPGQGDQETQYF
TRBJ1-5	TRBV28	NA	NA	TGTGCCAGCAGTTCACCAGGGGCTCCTGGGGGCAATCAGCCCCAGCATTTT	CASSSPGAPGGNQPQHF
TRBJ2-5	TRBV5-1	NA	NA	TGCGCCAGCAGCTTCGGGCGGGACCAAGGGACCCAGTACTTC	CASSFGRDQGTQYF
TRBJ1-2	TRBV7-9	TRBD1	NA	TGTGCCAGCAGCGCACAGGGGGCGGGCTACACCTTC	CASSAQGAGYTF
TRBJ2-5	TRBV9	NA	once	TGTGCCAGCAGCGTAGCTACTTACCCCGGGGAGACCCAGTACTTC	CASSVATYPGETQYF
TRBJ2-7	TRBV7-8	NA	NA	TGTGCCAGCAGCTTAAATGAGGAGCAGTACTTC	CASSLNEEQYF
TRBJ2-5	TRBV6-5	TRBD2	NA	TGTGCCAGCAGCCTACTTATCGGGGGGTTGGAGACCCAGTACTTC	CASSLLIGGLETQYF